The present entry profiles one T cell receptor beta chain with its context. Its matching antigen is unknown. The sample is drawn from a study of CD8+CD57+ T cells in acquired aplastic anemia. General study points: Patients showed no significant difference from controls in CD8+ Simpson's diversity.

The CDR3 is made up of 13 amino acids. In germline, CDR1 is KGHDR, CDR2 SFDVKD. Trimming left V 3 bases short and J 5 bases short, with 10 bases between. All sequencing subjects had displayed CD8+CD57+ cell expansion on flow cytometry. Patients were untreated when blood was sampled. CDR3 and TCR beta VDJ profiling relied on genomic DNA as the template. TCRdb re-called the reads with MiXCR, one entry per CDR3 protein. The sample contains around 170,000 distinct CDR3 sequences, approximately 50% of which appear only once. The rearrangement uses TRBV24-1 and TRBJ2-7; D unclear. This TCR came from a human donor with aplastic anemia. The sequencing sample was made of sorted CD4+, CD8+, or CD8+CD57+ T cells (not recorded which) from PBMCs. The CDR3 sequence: CATSDITRDEQYF. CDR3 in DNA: TGTGCCACCAGTGATATTACTCGAGACGAGCAGTACTTC.